What follows are 29 T cell receptor beta chains derived from one specimen sequenced in a study of T cell clonotyping in hematopoietic cell transplantation. Libraries were prepared by immunoSEQ multiplex PCR; TCRdb keeps only in-frame clonotypes and omits some of them. The profile covers around 4,200 clones, with 70% appearing a single time and about 8.9% taken by the ten largest. The specimen was PBMCs, collected 100 days after allogeneic stem cell transplant. Receptor source: a male patient aged 55 to 69 who had an allogeneic stem cell transplant, so the T cells may come from the graft donor. Some clones in this sample may be carry-over from other donors' samples.

The chain employs TRBV27 and TRBJ2-3; the D is unclear. The CDR3 runs 13 residues. Trimming took off 4 bases at V and 3 bases at J, with 8 bases between the two ends. Germline CDR1 reads MNHEY; CDR2 reads SMNVEV (reference sequence). The CDR3 loop is CASSYGFTDTQYF. The CDR3 DNA is TGTGCCAGCAGTTATGGATTTACAGATACGCAGTATTTT.

This clone has more than one count but fewer than ten. DNA for the CDR3: TGTGCCAGCAGCTTAGAGGACAGGGCCAACCACGAGCAGTACTTC. Residues: CASSLEDRANHEQYF. The V gene is TRBV7-6, the J gene TRBJ2-7; 8 positions match TRBD1. The length of the CDR3 is 15 residues. Germline V gene data show CDR1 as SGHVS and CDR2 as FNYEAQ. The J segment lost 5 bases and the V segment lost 1 base, leaving 7 bases of the junction unmatched.

This clone occurred a few times. The chain joins TRBV4-3 to TRBJ2-7; D gene ambiguous. V was clipped by 0 bases and J by 3 bases, with 15 bases between them. Per germline, CDR1 LGHNA and CDR2 YSLEER. The CDR3 length is 16 residues. DNA for the CDR3: TGCGCCAGCAGCCAAGATGGCGCAGGCACCTACTACGAGCAGTACTTC. It encodes CASSQDGAGTYYEQYF.

The V call is TRBV19, the J call TRBJ2-2, with D possibly being TRBD1 (6 bases). CDR3 length: 14 residues. Trimming took 7 bases from V and 2 from J, leaving 11 bases between them. Germline assignment: CDR1 LNHDA and CDR2 SQIVND (reference sequence). The CDR3 DNA reads as TGTGCCAGTACGACAGGACGAAACACCGGGGAGCTGTTTTTT. Translating gives CASTTGRNTGELFF.

The chain joins TRBV2 to TRBJ2-5; 11 bases line up with TRBD2. The CDR3 contains 16 residues. Germline CDR1 SNHLY, CDR2 FYNNEI. The V gene end was trimmed by 6 bases and the J gene end by 3 bases; junction bases not matched to a gene: 9. This chain's CDR3 is CASRRLAGRGEETQYF. CDR3 bases: TGTGCCAGCAGGAGACTAGCGGGGAGGGGCGAAGAGACCCAGTACTTC.

V gene TRBV4-2 combines with J gene TRBJ2-3; D is unresolved. The length of the CDR3 is 17 residues. Trimming cost V 0 bases and J 2 bases, with 15 bases left between them. Looked up from germline, CDR1 is LGHNA and CDR2 is YNFKEQ. CDR3 sequence (DNA): TGTGCCAGCAGCCAAGATTCAGAGCAGCACCCCACAGATACGCAGTATTTT. Its translation: CASSQDSEQHPTDTQYF.

This chain links TRBV4-3 with TRBJ2-3; 7 bases line up with TRBD2. This CDR3 is built from 16 residues. V lost 0 bases, J lost 4 bases, and 7 bases stayed unmatched. Germline loops: CDR1 LGHNA, CDR2 YSLEER. The CDR3 is CASSQDVGGGADTQYF. The DNA for the CDR3 is TGCGCCAGCAGCCAAGACGTTGGTGGGGGGGCAGATACGCAGTATTTT.

This clone appeared a few times. V gene TRBV30 combines with J gene TRBJ2-5; D unclear. The CDR3 length is 11 residues. Germline V lookup: CDR1 GTSNPN, CDR2 SVGIG (reference sequence). The ends were cut back, 2 bases at V and 2 bases at J, with 3 bases in the middle. The CDR3 coding sequence is TGTGCCTGGAGTCCACAAGAGACCCAGTACTTC. Protein sequence: CAWSPQETQYF.

Concerning this clone itself: An end of the junction differs from the germline gene, which may be a read error. This chain uses TRBV6-5 with TRBJ1-1; D is perhaps TRBD1 (6 bases). Per the germline V gene, CDR1 is MNHEY and CDR2 is SVGAGI. The length of the CDR3 is 15 residues. The CDR3 reads CASSQDSGENTEAFF. CDR3 DNA sequence: TGCGCCAGCAGCCAAGATTCAGGGGAGAACACTGAAGCTTTCTTT.

The J gene is TRBJ1-2, the V gene TRBV5-6; no reliable D call. Germline lookup yields CDR1 SGHDT and CDR2 YYEEEE. The CDR3 is made up of 11 amino acids. The ends were cut back, 7 bases at V and 8 bases at J, with 12 bases in the middle. The CDR3 nucleotides are TGTGCCAGCCGTGAGGTAGGGGGCTACACCTTC. It specifies CASREVGGYTF.

This rearrangement joins TRBV9 to TRBJ2-7; D is ambiguous. Deletions cut 0 bases from V and 3 bases from J, with 13 bases between. There are 15 residues in the CDR3. Germline CDR1 reads SGDLS; CDR2 reads YYNGEE. This CDR3 is CASSVAGLGSYEQYF. CDR3 DNA: TGTGCCAGCAGCGTAGCTGGTTTGGGTAGCTACGAGCAGTACTTC.

The gene calls are TRBV10-1 and TRBJ1-2; D is possibly TRBD1 (6 bases). Germline V CDR1 and CDR2: WNHNN, SYGVQD (reference sequence). The CDR3 totals 12 residues. The germline V and J ends were trimmed by 8 bases and 3 bases, with 10 bases remaining between them. Here the CDR3 DNA reads TGCGCCAGCGGGGGGCGGGACTATGGCTACACCTTC. As protein: CASGGRDYGYTF.

The V call is TRBV7-2, the J call TRBJ1-1; D is possibly TRBD1 (5 bases). This CDR3 is built from 13 residues. Trimming took 6 bases from V and 5 from J, leaving 13 bases between them. Per the germline V gene, CDR1 is SGHTA and CDR2 is FQGNSA. The CDR3 spells CASSPDMWTEAFF. CDR3 coding DNA: TGTGCCAGCAGTCCGGACATGTGGACTGAAGCTTTCTTT.

CDR3 sequence: CASSIGTGWSGEQYF. DNA of the CDR3: TGTGCCAGTAGTATTGGGACAGGGTGGTCGGGCGAGCAGTACTTC. The chain is built from TRBV19 and TRBJ2-7; TRBD1 agrees at 9 bases. J gave up 6 bases and V 3 bases, and 9 bases lay outside the gene matches. Per germline, CDR1 LNHDA and CDR2 SQIVND (reference sequence). CDR3 length: 15 residues.

The chain uses TRBV29-1 and TRBJ1-5; D is unclear. The CDR3 runs to 13 residues. Germline-derived CDR1 and CDR2 are SQVTM and ANQGSEA. Trimming removed 1 base at V and 6 bases at J, with 10 bases between. CDR3 sequence reads: CSVEASPGQPQHF. The CDR3 DNA reads as TGCAGCGTTGAAGCCTCCCCCGGTCAGCCCCAGCATTTT.

J is TRBJ1-5 and V is TRBV25-1; no definite D call. Trimming took 2 bases from V and 11 from J, leaving 19 bases between them. The germline V gene encodes CDR1 MGHDK and CDR2 SYGVNS. CDR3 length equals 15 residues. Here the CDR3 DNA reads TGTGCCAGCAGTGAAGGAAACGGTGTCTCGGAGTCCCAGCATTTT. It encodes CASSEGNGVSESQHF.

This clone was observed a single time. This rearrangement joins TRBV5-1 to TRBJ1-5; D may be TRBD1 (5 bases). Germline V CDR1 and CDR2: SGHRS, YFSETQ. This CDR3 has 13 residues. V was clipped by 0 bases and J by 9 bases, with 10 bases between them. For the CDR3, the DNA is TGCGCCAGCAGCTTGGGGGACCAGGGGCCCCAGCATTTT. Translation: CASSLGDQGPQHF.

This clone was counted a few times. The V and J genes are TRBV6-6 and TRBJ1-2; D remains unclear. The CDR3 contains 13 residues. Germline CDR1 and CDR2: MNHNY and SVGAGI (reference sequence). The ends were cut back, 8 bases at V and 0 bases at J, with 10 bases in the middle. In nucleotides, the CDR3 is TGTGCCAGCCGGAGGGATTCTAACTATGGCTACACCTTC. It specifies CASRRDSNYGYTF.

The chain uses TRBV6-1 and TRBJ1-2; D uncertain. Germline V gene sequence: CDR1 MNHNS, CDR2 SASEGT. The CDR3 covers 13 residues. Between the trimmed V and J ends, which lost 3 bases and 7 bases, there was a span of 12 bases. The CDR3 sequence: CASSDEQVAGYTF. CDR3 nucleotide sequence: TGTGCCAGCAGTGATGAGCAGGTGGCTGGCTACACCTTC.

This clone has more than one count but fewer than ten. This chain links TRBV11-1 with TRBJ1-1; D not resolved. V was trimmed by 11 bases and J by 2 bases, leaving 12 bases between them. Germline V gene sequence: CDR1 SGHAT, CDR2 FQDESV (reference sequence). The CDR3 runs to 12 residues. The CDR3 bases are TGTGCCCCGGGGTGGGGAAACACTGAAGCTTTCTTT. It codes for CAPGWGNTEAFF. The full variable domain, its missing parts supplied by reference TRBV11-1 and TRBJ1-1, is EAEVAQSPRYKITEKSQAVAFWCDPISGHATLYWYRQILGQGPELLVQFQDESVVDDSQLPKDRFSAERLKGVDSTLKIQPAELGDSAMYLCAPGWGNTEAFFGQGTRLTVV.

V usage is TRBV6-1 and J usage is TRBJ1-1; 7 nucleotides agree with TRBD1. V lost 4 bases and J lost 1; bases outside the gene matches: 9. Germline CDR1 and CDR2: MNHNS and SASEGT. CDR3 length equals 16 residues. The CDR3 reads CASSVPQGLGNTEAFF. The CDR3 region has the DNA TGTGCCAGCAGTGTCCCACAGGGGTTAGGGAACACTGAAGCTTTCTTT.

This sequence joins TRBV19 and TRBJ2-7, with D perhaps given as TRBD1 or TRBD2 (5 bases each). CDR3 length: 14 amino acids. Germline CDR1 and CDR2: LNHDA and SQIVND (reference sequence). Deletions cut 4 bases from V and 0 bases from J, with 10 bases between. The CDR3 DNA reads as TGTGCCAGTAGTACCAGGGACGGCTCCTACGAGCAGTACTTC. Translating it yields CASSTRDGSYEQYF.

J is TRBJ1-2 and V is TRBV10-1; D is undetermined. Germline CDR1 reads WNHNN; CDR2 reads SYGVQD (reference sequence). The CDR3 length is 13 residues. With 3 bases removed from V and 8 bases from J, the gap between germline ends came to 13 bases. DNA for the CDR3: TGCGCCAGCAGTGATGTAGCCCCCAGAGGCTACACCTTC. This sequence encodes CASSDVAPRGYTF.

The chain employs TRBV6-5 and TRBJ2-7; the D is unclear. V lost 5 bases and J 4 bases, leaving 6 bases between the germline ends. Per the germline V gene, CDR1 is MNHEY and CDR2 is SVGAGI. CDR3 length equals 11 residues. The CDR3 DNA reads as TGTGCCAGCAGTGATCTATACGAGCAGTACTTC. It translates to CASSDLYEQYF.

V is TRBV2 and J is TRBJ1-1, with a tentative D call TRBD1 (5 bases). Germline V gene sequence: CDR1 SNHLY, CDR2 FYNNEI. CDR3 length equals 14 residues. V was shortened by 3 bases and J by 3 bases, with 11 bases between the two germline ends. The CDR3, as DNA: TGTGCCAGCAGTGATAGGGGTAGTTACACTGAAGCTTTCTTT. Its translation is CASSDRGSYTEAFF.

The chain carries TRBV30 and TRBJ1-5; TRBD1 is a possible D gene (5 bases). The ends were cut back, 1 base at V and 5 bases at J, with 9 bases in the middle. The CDR3 totals 13 residues. Germline V gene data show CDR1 as GTSNPN and CDR2 as SVGIG (reference sequence). For the CDR3, the DNA is TGTGCCTGGAGTGCTGACAGAGATCAGCCCCAGCATTTT. Its protein is CAWSADRDQPQHF.

The CDR3: CASSEAQLSGGALHSPLHF. For the CDR3, the DNA is TGTGCCAGCAGTGAAGCTCAGTTATCAGGGGGCGCCTTGCATTCACCCCTCCACTTT. V gene TRBV6-1 combines with J gene TRBJ1-6; 8 bases match TRBD1. V was clipped by 0 bases and J by 8 bases; unmatched bases: 15. CDR3 length equals 19 residues. Germline CDR1 is MNHNS and CDR2 is SASEGT.

The genes are TRBV27 and TRBJ2-7; 10 bases match TRBD2. Looked up from germline, CDR1 is MNHEY and CDR2 is SMNVEV (reference sequence). This CDR3 is 19 amino acids long. J gave up 0 bases and V 7 bases, and 18 bases lay outside the gene matches. The CDR3 DNA sequence: TGTGCCAGCACGCCCGTCAAGACTAGCGGGTCACTTAGCTCCTACGAGCAGTACTTC. This sequence encodes CASTPVKTSGSLSSYEQYF.

The table lists this clone with a few counts. The chain combines TRBV7-2 with TRBJ2-3; D might be TRBD1 or TRBD2, each matching 6 bases. The ends were cut back, 4 bases at V and 4 bases at J, with 18 bases in the middle. Germline assignment: CDR1 SGHTA and CDR2 FQGNSA. The CDR3 is 16 amino acids. The CDR3, as DNA: TGTGCCAGCAGCTCAGGGGTCTTAAGGGAGGCAGATACGCAGTATTTT. Translated, it gives CASSSGVLREADTQYF.